This T cell receptor beta chain was observed in a study of blood T cells in healthy people across ages. The sample holds a few counts of this clonotype. It was with a sample-barcoded 5' primer and a J-beta primer mix that a second PCR of roughly 7 to 12 cycles was run. TCRdb reprocessed the 5' RACE reads with MiXCR, giving one entry per CDR3 protein. The sample carries over 1.5 million distinct CDR3 sequences, 49% recorded once. This CDR3 has 15 residues. Germline loops: CDR1 SGHRS, CDR2 YFSETQ. Trimming took 0 bases from V and 7 from J, leaving 14 bases between them. The material sequenced was blood. This TCR derives from a woman aged 40 to 50 in good health. This chain joins TRBV5-1 and TRBJ1-5; a weak D match, TRBD1 (6 bases). The CDR3 spells CASSLAGTWVQPQHF. CDR3 DNA sequence: TGCGCCAGCAGCTTGGCCGGGACATGGGTACAGCCCCAGCATTTT. The entire variable domain, with the rest obtained from reference TRBV5-1 and TRBJ1-5, is as follows: KAGVTQTPRYLIKTRGQQVTLSCSPISGHRSVSWYQQTPGQGLQFLFEYFSETQRNKGNFPGRFSGRQFSNSRSEMNVSTLELGDSALYLCASSLAGTWVQPQHFGDGTRLSIL.